This TCR beta chain appears in the sequencing data of a study of T-cell memory formation after mild COVID-19. Study observations and caveats: Whereas later expanders leaned CD4+, clones contracting day 15 to 85 showed a balanced CD4/CD8 makeup.

The CDR3 runs to 14 residues. V lost 3 bases and J lost 1, with 9 bases in between. TCRdb processed the 5' RACE reads anew with MiXCR; each CDR3 protein has one entry. The sample has around 320,000 distinct CDR3 sequences; roughly an eighth are singletons. This clonotype was detected ten times or more. Its antigen is not identified. The chain carries TRBV12-3 or TRBV12-4 and TRBJ1-1; maybe TRBD1 (5 bases). The TCR comes from a man in his late teens or twenties who had mild COVID-19 (a few samples of this study predate the infection). Cell type and time point are not known. Sequenced input: PBMCs or a T cell subset sorted from them (not recorded which). The CDR3 loop reads CASSFRQSNTEAFF. In DNA form, the CDR3 reads TGTGCCAGCAGTTTCCGACAGTCGAACACTGAAGCTTTCTTT.